The next 27 T cell receptor beta chains were all read from a single sample in a study of T cell changes during pregnancy in multiple sclerosis. TCRdb's table, derived via immunoSEQ multiplex PCR, lists solely in-frame clones and lacks some. The top ten hold roughly 1% of the sample, which has about 23,000 clones, about 86% seen once. The material sequenced was CD4+ T cells from peripheral blood mononuclear cells, taken in the first trimester of pregnancy. These receptors were collected from a female donor in good health, enrolled as a control in a pregnancy study.

This chain links TRBV27 with TRBJ1-4; tentatively, D is TRBD1 (5 bases). The V and J ends lost 5 bases and 0 bases respectively, with 10 bases between them. The CDR3 has 15 residues. CDR1 is MNHEY, CDR2 SMNVEV, per germline (reference sequence). This chain's CDR3 is CASSTGLATNEKLFF. The DNA of the CDR3 is TGTGCCAGCAGTACGGGACTTGCAACTAATGAAAAACTGTTTTTT.

This clone was seen once. This rearrangement joins TRBV30 to TRBJ2-3; a possible D gene is TRBD2 (6 bases). Germline loops: CDR1 GTSNPN, CDR2 SVGIG (reference sequence). This CDR3 has 14 residues. V lost 2 bases and J lost 4, with 13 bases in between. The CDR3 region is CAWSYGSGADTQYF. DNA for the CDR3: TGTGCCTGGAGTTACGGGAGCGGCGCAGATACGCAGTATTTT. Drawing the rest from reference TRBV30 and TRBJ2-3, the complete variable domain is SQTIHQWPATLVQPVGSPLSLECTVEGTSNPNLYWYRQAAGRGLQLLFYSVGIGQISSEVPQNLSASRPQDRQFILSSKKLLLSDSGFYLCAWSYGSGADTQYFGPGTRLTVL.

This chain links TRBV6-6 with TRBJ1-4; D might be TRBD1 (5 bases). V gave up 7 bases and J gave up 4 bases, with 13 bases separating them. The germline CDR1 and CDR2 sequences are MNHNY and SVGAGI (reference sequence). The CDR3 is made up of 14 amino acids. The CDR3 DNA is TGTGCCAGCACCCACGGGGGGTTTAATGAAAAACTGTTTTTT. Protein: CASTHGGFNEKLFF.

The chain uses TRBV5-1 and TRBJ2-7, with 11 bases identical to TRBD1. The trim removed 6 bases at V and 3 bases at J, leaving 11 bases unmatched. Germline lookup yields CDR1 SGHRS and CDR2 YFSETQ. The CDR3 sequence is 16 residues long. CDR3: CASTKLPDRGHYEQYF. CDR3 in DNA: TGCGCCAGCACCAAATTACCGGACAGGGGGCACTACGAGCAGTACTTC. The full variable domain, rest sourced from reference TRBV5-1 and TRBJ2-7, is KAGVTQTPRYLIKTRGQQVTLSCSPISGHRSVSWYQQTPGQGLQFLFEYFSETQRNKGNFPGRFSGRQFSNSRSEMNVSTLELGDSALYLCASTKLPDRGHYEQYFGPGTRLTVT.

This chain uses TRBV19 with TRBJ2-3; 7 positions agree with TRBD2. The CDR3 totals 18 residues. Germline-derived CDR1 and CDR2 are LNHDA and SQIVND (reference sequence). J lost 0 bases, V lost 4 bases, and 13 bases had no gene match. The CDR3 sequence: CASSNWEGGWTSTDTQYF. In DNA, the CDR3 is TGTGCCAGTAGTAATTGGGAGGGCGGATGGACTAGCACAGATACGCAGTATTTT.

The chain employs TRBV5-8 and TRBJ1-1; D gene uncertain. CDR1 and CDR2 from the germline V gene are SGHTS and YDEGEE. This CDR3 region has 12 residues. V shed 5 bases and J shed 0 bases, with 5 bases lying between them. The CDR3 sequence: CASRRMNTEAFF. DNA for the CDR3: TGTGCCAGCAGGCGTATGAACACTGAAGCTTTCTTT.

V usage is TRBV28 and J usage is TRBJ1-5; D is uncertain. Germline CDR1 reads MDHEN; CDR2 reads SYDVKM. This CDR3 spans 15 amino acids. V lost 2 bases and J 5 bases, leaving 13 bases between the germline ends. CDR3 loop: CASSLRGRKHQPQHF. The CDR3 coding sequence is TGTGCCAGCAGTTTACGAGGGCGGAAGCATCAGCCCCAGCATTTT.

This clone has a single count. The J gene is TRBJ1-2, the V gene TRBV5-4, with D hard to call. Trimming removed 4 bases from V and 4 bases from J, with 11 bases in between. CDR3 length: 13 amino acids. CDR1 is SGHNT and CDR2 is YYREEE in the germline V gene (reference sequence). The CDR3: CASSLDGFYGYTF. The DNA for the CDR3 is TGTGCCAGCAGCCTAGACGGATTCTATGGCTACACCTTC.

This clone was seen only a few times. V and J are TRBV6-6 and TRBJ1-5; D perhaps matches TRBD1 (5 bases). The CDR3 loop spans 15 amino acids. Germline V gene data show CDR1 as MNHNY and CDR2 as SVGAGI (reference sequence). Trimming stripped 6 bases from V and 4 bases from J, with 16 bases between. CDR3 in amino acids: CASSRTNAQNQPQHF. Written as DNA, the CDR3 is TGTGCCAGCAGCCGGACAAATGCGCAAAATCAGCCCCAGCATTTT.

The V gene is TRBV5-1, the J gene TRBJ2-2; D gene uncertain. The CDR3 is made up of 14 amino acids. Germline CDR1 and CDR2: SGHRS and YFSETQ. Trimming pared 0 bases from V and 4 bases from J, leaving 7 bases between. CDR3 loop: CASSLDGPTGELFF. CDR3 in DNA: TGCGCCAGCAGCTTGGATGGGCCCACCGGGGAGCTGTTTTTT. Full variable domain (missing parts from reference TRBV5-1 and TRBJ2-2): KAGVTQTPRYLIKTRGQQVTLSCSPISGHRSVSWYQQTPGQGLQFLFEYFSETQRNKGNFPGRFSGRQFSNSRSEMNVSTLELGDSALYLCASSLDGPTGELFFGEGSRLTVL.

The sample holds one count of this clone. The chain links TRBV5-1 to TRBJ2-7, with 8 bases matching TRBD2. With 0 bases clipped from V and 2 bases from J, the junction kept 4 bases outside the gene matches. The CDR3 totals 15 residues. CDR1 is SGHRS, CDR2 YFSETQ, per germline. The CDR3 DNA reads TGCGCCAGCAGCTTGGCCCCAGCGGGGGCCTACGAGCAGTACTTC. Translating gives CASSLAPAGAYEQYF.

The chain is built from TRBV13 and TRBJ2-7; 11 nucleotides line up with TRBD2. Trimming cost V 4 bases and J 1 base; bases outside gene matches: 3. The CDR3 has 15 amino acids. Per the germline V gene, CDR1 is PRHDT and CDR2 is FYEKMQ (reference sequence). The DNA of the CDR3 is TGTGCCAGCAGCTGGGGGACTAGCGGATCCTACGAGCAGTACTTC. This codes for CASSWGTSGSYEQYF.

The chain couples TRBV29-1 to TRBJ2-5, with D possibly TRBD2 on 6 matching bases. Germline assignment: CDR1 SQVTM and CDR2 ANQGSEA. The CDR3 is made up of 13 amino acids. Deletions cut 1 base from V and 9 bases from J, with 15 bases between. The CDR3 DNA follows: TGCAGCGTTGAAGTGGGACTCGGAGGGGCCCAGTACTTC. It is translated as CSVEVGLGGAQYF. The full variable domain, in which reference TRBV29-1 and TRBJ2-5 provide the parts outside the CDR3, is SAVISQKPSRDICQRGTSLTIQCQVDSQVTMMFWYRQQPGQSLTLIATANQGSEATYESGFVIDKFPISRPNLTFSTLTVSNMSPEDSSIYLCSVEVGLGGAQYFGPGTRLLVL.

The chain couples TRBV7-9 to TRBJ2-2; no clear D gene. CDR1 and CDR2 from the germline V gene are SEHNR and FQNEAQ (reference sequence). V gave up 1 base and J gave up 4 bases, with 4 bases separating them. The CDR3 length is 13 residues. The CDR3: CASSLVATGELFF. In DNA, the CDR3 is TGTGCCAGCAGCTTAGTGGCCACCGGGGAGCTGTTTTTT.

This chain joins TRBV7-6 and TRBJ2-7, with 7 bases matching TRBD2. CDR1 is SGHVS and CDR2 is FNYEAQ in the germline V gene. V lost 5 bases to trimming and J lost 3 bases; unmatched junction nucleotides: 10. There are 15 residues in the CDR3. The CDR3 DNA reads as TGTGCCAGCAGCCCGAACCGGGGGGACCTCTACGAGCAGTACTTC. This sequence encodes CASSPNRGDLYEQYF.

The rearrangement links TRBV28 to TRBJ2-7, with 11 positions matching TRBD2. The V gene end was trimmed by 5 bases and the J gene end by 2 bases; junction bases not matched to a gene: 11. This CDR3 comprises 17 residues. Germline CDR1 reads MDHEN; CDR2 reads SYDVKM. This CDR3 is CASSPTTGTSGPYEQYF. The CDR3 DNA is TGTGCCAGCAGTCCCACGACCGGGACTAGCGGACCCTACGAGCAGTACTTC.

The chain employs TRBV6-5 and TRBJ2-7; perhaps TRBD2 as D (6 bases). CDR3 length equals 14 residues. V lost 2 bases to trimming and J lost 0 bases, with 8 bases between them. The V gene's germline CDR1 is MNHEY and CDR2 SVGAGI. CDR3 coding DNA: TGTGCCAGCAGTTACGCGGGGCGCTCCTACGAGCAGTACTTC. This gives the protein CASSYAGRSYEQYF.

The V gene is TRBV7-9, the J gene TRBJ2-3, with a tentative D call TRBD2 (5 bases). The CDR3 spans 15 residues. CDR1 and CDR2 from the germline V gene are SEHNR and FQNEAQ (reference sequence). V was shortened by 5 bases and J by 7 bases, with 19 bases between the two germline ends. The CDR3 coding sequence is TGTGCCAGCAGCCCCCCGTTTCGCGAGGGAAATACGCAGTATTTT. Its protein product is CASSPPFREGNTQYF.

The rearrangement joins TRBV9 to TRBJ2-7; D may be TRBD1 (5 bases). With 0 bases removed from V and 5 bases from J, the gap between germline ends came to 15 bases. In germline, CDR1 is SGDLS, CDR2 YYNGEE. This CDR3 has 15 residues. The CDR3 sequence is CASSVGTLGANEQYF. For the CDR3, the DNA is TGTGCCAGCAGCGTAGGGACCTTAGGGGCCAACGAGCAGTACTTC.

This chain uses TRBV5-4 with TRBJ2-1; a possible D gene is TRBD1 (5 bases). The germline V gene has CDR1 SGHNT and CDR2 YYREEE (reference sequence). V lost 5 bases, J lost 6 bases, and 12 bases lay in between. This CDR3 is 13 amino acids long. CDR3 nucleotides: TGTGCCAGCAGGTCGACAGCGTCCAATGAGCAGTTCTTC. Translated: CASRSTASNEQFF.

The J gene is TRBJ2-5, the V gene TRBV5-6; D is unclear. The CDR3 covers 14 residues. Trimming cost V 0 bases and J 0 bases, with 6 bases left between them. The germline V gene encodes CDR1 SGHDT and CDR2 YYEEEE. The DNA for the CDR3 is TGTGCCAGCAGCTTGGTCGAGTACCAAGAGACCCAGTACTTC. It translates to CASSLVEYQETQYF.

The rearrangement joins TRBV27 to TRBJ1-1, with D uncertain. Trimming took 3 bases from V and 4 from J, leaving 15 bases between them. The CDR3 totals 15 residues. Germline loops: CDR1 MNHEY, CDR2 SMNVEV (reference sequence). The CDR3 DNA reads TGTGCCAGCAGTTTGGCGGCAGGTCGGGGCACTGAAGCTTTCTTT. The encoded protein is CASSLAAGRGTEAFF.

This clone was seen only once. The V call is TRBV28, the J call TRBJ1-3, with 8 bases identical to TRBD1. Germline V gene lookup returns CDR1 MDHEN and CDR2 SYDVKM. The CDR3 loop spans 16 amino acids. Germline trimming cut 4 bases from V and 0 bases from J; bases unmatched to any gene: 5. The chain's CDR3 is CASSSLRGPSGNTIYF. The CDR3 bases are TGTGCCAGCAGTTCCCTCAGGGGGCCCTCTGGAAACACCATATATTTT.

The chain joins TRBV19 to TRBJ1-1; TRBD1 might be the D (6 bases). Germline V gives CDR1 LNHDA, CDR2 SQIVND (reference sequence). This CDR3 has 13 residues. The V and J ends lost 6 bases and 5 bases respectively, with 13 bases between them. The CDR3 coding sequence is TGTGCCAGTAGCTTAACAGGGACAACTGAAGCTTTCTTT. It codes for CASSLTGTTEAFF.

The chain couples TRBV28 to TRBJ2-6, with 7 bases that match TRBD2. Germline CDR1 and CDR2: MDHEN and SYDVKM. The CDR3 is 17 residues long. After removal of 6 bases from V and 2 bases from J, the junction contained 10 bases not matched to a gene. The DNA of the CDR3 is TGTGCCAGCAGCCTCGGGCAGGGAGGGCCTGGGGCCAACGTCCTGACTTTC. Encoded protein: CASSLGQGGPGANVLTF.

This chain uses TRBV10-3 with TRBJ1-4; 11 bases are a match to TRBD1. Germline assignment: CDR1 ENHRY and CDR2 SYGVKD. J was trimmed by 8 bases and V by 2 bases; bases with no gene match: 10. CDR3 size: 17 residues. This CDR3 reads CAISEPKGTGGDEKLFF. The DNA for the CDR3 is TGTGCCATCAGTGAGCCCAAGGGGACAGGGGGGGACGAAAAACTGTTTTTT.

The gene calls are TRBV5-1 and TRBJ1-1; D unresolved. Per germline, CDR1 SGHRS and CDR2 YFSETQ. Trimming shortened V by 2 bases and J by 4 bases, and 9 bases separated the two germline ends. This CDR3 has 13 residues. CDR3 in amino acids: CASSFNRGTEAFF. In nucleotides, the CDR3 is TGCGCCAGCAGCTTTAATAGAGGCACTGAAGCTTTCTTT. Full variable domain (outside the CDR3, taken from reference TRBV5-1 and TRBJ1-1): KAGVTQTPRYLIKTRGQQVTLSCSPISGHRSVSWYQQTPGQGLQFLFEYFSETQRNKGNFPGRFSGRQFSNSRSEMNVSTLELGDSALYLCASSFNRGTEAFFGQGTRLTVV.